These 24 T cell receptor beta chains came from one sample sequenced in a study of glioma-infiltrating T cells (dated by TCRdb to 2016 to 2017). TCRdb names Illumina MiSeq as the instrument used. TCR alpha and beta CDR3 regions were amplified with the iRepertoire nested amplicon-rescue multiplex PCR (arm-PCR) platform from RNA. TCRdb trimmed public reads at Q25 via fastp, called clones via MiXCR and kept in-frame beta chains. Here each entry gathers all rows of one CDR3 protein and keeps the most common genes and DNA. The sample table records around 130,000 distinct CDR3 sequences; about 22% of these occur just once. Together, the top ten hold around a quarter of the sample. Sequenced material: glioma tissue, nonneoplastic brain tissue, or PBMCs (not recorded which). The receptors originated from a human donor with low-grade glioma or glioblastoma, undergoing nonglioma brain surgery, or in good health (not recorded which).

The V gene is TRBV6-4, the J gene TRBJ2-2; 9 nucleotides match TRBD1. CDR1 and CDR2 from the germline V gene are MRHNA and SNTAGT. Unmatched junction bases numbered 0, after V lost 4 bases and J lost 3 bases. This CDR3 is 14 amino acids long. DNA of the CDR3: TGTGCCAGCAGTGGGGACAGGGACACCGGGGAGCTGTTTTTT. This translates into CASSGDRDTGELFF.

This clonotype was counted a few times. The chain uses TRBV7-9 and TRBJ2-3; D call uncertain. CDR1 and CDR2 (germline): SEHNR, FQNEAQ (reference sequence). V was pared by 0 bases and J by 0 bases, with 10 bases between. This CDR3 has 16 amino acids. The CDR3 here is CASSLAVVTSTDTQYF. The CDR3 DNA reads TGTGCCAGCAGCTTAGCGGTAGTAACTAGCACAGATACGCAGTATTTT.

At least ten counts were recorded for this clonotype. V gene TRBV28 combines with J gene TRBJ2-1; unclear D gene. There are 15 residues in the CDR3. V dropped 2 bases and J dropped 0 bases, with 8 bases sitting between them. The V gene's germline CDR1 is MDHEN and CDR2 SYDVKM. CDR3 nucleotides: TGTGCCAGCAGTTTAATTTTAGGCTCCTACAATGAGCAGTTCTTC. This translates into CASSLILGSYNEQFF. The full variable domain, its missing parts supplied by reference TRBV28 and TRBJ2-1, is DVKVTQSSRYLVKRTGEKVFLECVQDMDHENMFWYRQDPGLGLRLIYFSYDVKMKEKGDIPEGYSVSREKKERFSLILESASTNQTSMYLCASSLILGSYNEQFFGPGTRLTVL.

This clonotype has only a few counts. J is TRBJ2-2 and V is TRBV20-1; no definite D call. This CDR3 has 16 residues. The germline V and J ends were trimmed by 2 bases and 0 bases, with 13 bases remaining between them. CDR1 and CDR2 (germline): DFQATT, SNEGSKA (reference sequence). The CDR3 sequence: CSARSRGQANTGELFF. The CDR3 DNA reads as TGCAGTGCTAGATCCCGCGGCCAAGCGAACACCGGGGAGCTGTTTTTT.

This clonotype came up a few times. This rearrangement joins TRBV7-6 to TRBJ1-3, with unresolved D. Germline assignment: CDR1 SGHVS and CDR2 FNYEAQ. The CDR3 contains 15 residues. Between the trimmed V and J ends, which lost 5 bases and 2 bases, there was a span of 13 bases. The CDR3 region is CASSPLAATGNTIYF. CDR3 in DNA: TGTGCCAGCAGCCCCTTGGCAGCCACTGGAAACACCATATATTTT.

This clonotype was recorded a few times. This chain joins TRBV7-6 and TRBJ2-5; D gene unclear. The germline CDR1 and CDR2 sequences are SGHVS and FNYEAQ. V gave up 0 bases and J gave up 1 base, with 9 bases separating them. The CDR3 consists of 15 residues. The CDR3 spells CASSLAPRAQETQYF. CDR3 DNA sequence: TGTGCCAGCAGCTTAGCGCCCCGAGCCCAAGAGACCCAGTACTTC.

Comments on this clonotype: This clone may be a read error of a much larger clone one base away. Lacking the conserved final phenylalanine or tryptophan, this CDR3 likely reflects a read error. The chain employs TRBV6-5 and TRBJ1-4, with 7 bases identical to TRBD1. The CDR3 extends over 15 amino acids. From germline, CDR1 is MNHEY and CDR2 SVGAGI. The junction had 8 bases not matched to a gene; V was cut back by 6 bases and J by 4 bases. This chain's CDR3 is CASSRNRGRNEKLFI. CDR3 coding DNA: TGTGCCAGCAGCCGTAACAGGGGTCGTAATGAAAAACTGTTTATT.

The table lists this clonotype with a few counts. V gene TRBV20-1 combines with J gene TRBJ2-5; TRBD1 is a possible D gene (5 bases). Germline V CDR1 and CDR2: DFQATT, SNEGSKA (reference sequence). V was clipped by 3 bases and J by 1 base, with 9 bases between them. The CDR3 runs to 13 residues. The CDR3 is CSASGRGQETQYF. The CDR3 DNA follows: TGCAGTGCTAGTGGAAGGGGCCAAGAGACCCAGTACTTC.

A note on this clonotype: Since a much larger clone is just one base distant, this may be a read error. The genes are TRBV14 and TRBJ2-6; D may be TRBD2 (7 bases). The CDR3 loop spans 18 amino acids. V lost 4 bases and J lost 0, with 16 bases in between. The germline V gene has CDR1 SGHDN and CDR2 FVKESK. CDR3 in amino acids: CASSLEGGGASGANVLTF. The CDR3 DNA sequence: TGTGCCAGCAGCCTAGAAGGGGGGGGTGCCTCTGGGGCCAACGTCCTGACTTTC.

The chain recombines TRBV24-1 with TRBJ2-5; TRBD2 matches at 7 bases. Germline assignment: CDR1 KGHDR and CDR2 SFDVKD. V trimming: 4 bases; J trimming: 3 bases; junction bases outside the gene matches: 10. The CDR3 consists of 16 residues. Here the CDR3 reads CATSEPGRGVEETQYF. For the CDR3, the DNA is TGTGCCACCAGTGAGCCTGGCCGGGGGGTAGAAGAGACCCAGTACTTC.

For this clonotype: A much more abundant neighbour one base away suggests this may be a read error. This chain links TRBV24-1 with TRBJ2-3, with D possibly TRBD1 on 5 matching bases. The germline CDR1 and CDR2 sequences are KGHDR and SFDVKD. V was trimmed by 0 bases and J by 3 bases, leaving 9 bases between them. The CDR3 sequence is 15 residues long. The CDR3: CATSDLGHMTDTQYF. The CDR3 bases are TGTGCCACCAGTGATTTGGGACATATGACAGATACGCAGTATTTT.

The V gene is TRBV20-1, the J gene TRBJ1-1, with D perhaps matching TRBD1 (5 bases). Trimming took 5 bases from V and 0 from J, leaving 7 bases between them. This CDR3 contains 12 residues. Germline loops: CDR1 DFQATT, CDR2 SNEGSKA (reference sequence). DNA of the CDR3: TGCAGTGCTGGGACGGTGAACACTGAAGCTTTCTTT. This sequence encodes CSAGTVNTEAFF.

CDR3: CANSYGTGNSKQYV. In DNA form, the CDR3 reads TGTGCCAACAGTTACGGGACAGGCAACTCCAAGCAGTACGTC. The chain combines TRBV6-2 or TRBV6-3 with TRBJ2-7; 8 bases fit TRBD1. Per germline, CDR1 MNHEY and CDR2 SVGEGT. The CDR3 sequence is 14 residues long.

The J gene is TRBJ1-2, the V gene TRBV25-1, with D perhaps matching TRBD1 (6 bases). The V gene lost 3 bases and the J gene lost 7 bases, with 15 bases spanning the gap. There are 14 residues in the CDR3. Germline loops: CDR1 MGHDK, CDR2 SYGVNS. CDR3 protein: CASSEVQGRGGYTF. The CDR3 nucleotides read TGTGCCAGCAGTGAGGTGCAGGGGCGCGGTGGCTACACCTTC.

The rearrangement uses TRBV2 and TRBJ1-6, with D perhaps TRBD1 (6 bases). The CDR3 extends over 14 amino acids. Trimming removed 3 bases at V and 9 bases at J, with 12 bases between. Germline V gene sequence: CDR1 SNHLY, CDR2 FYNNEI. The CDR3 sequence is CASSEDSRFSPLHF. The CDR3 DNA sequence: TGTGCCAGCAGTGAGGACAGTAGATTTTCACCCCTCCACTTT.

This clonotype was seen ten or more times. The rearrangement uses TRBV27 and TRBJ2-1; 10 bases align to TRBD2. Germline lookup yields CDR1 MNHEY and CDR2 SMNVEV (reference sequence). V lost 4 bases, J lost 10 bases, and 7 bases stayed unmatched. There are 14 residues in the CDR3. CDR3 sequence: CASSSGLASVEQFF. CDR3 DNA: TGTGCCAGCAGTTCGGGACTAGCGTCTGTGGAGCAGTTCTTC.

This clonotype appeared a few times. CDR3 DNA: TGTGCCAGCAGGGAATCAGGGACCTACGAGCAGTACGTC. This gives the protein CASRESGTYEQYV. This chain joins TRBV2 and TRBJ2-7, with D possibly matching TRBD1 (5 bases). This CDR3 contains 13 residues. Germline V lookup: CDR1 SNHLY, CDR2 FYNNEI. The germline V and J ends were trimmed by 6 bases and 2 bases, with 11 bases remaining between them.

This clonotype was observed many times. The chain carries TRBV20-1 and TRBJ1-6; D might be TRBD1 (6 bases). Deletions cut 5 bases from V and 7 bases from J, with 9 bases between. CDR1 is DFQATT and CDR2 is SNEGSKA in the germline V gene (reference sequence). The CDR3 is 12 amino acids. CDR3 protein: CSALQGNSPLHF. CDR3 in DNA: TGCAGTGCTCTACAGGGAAATTCACCCCTCCACTTT.

Many counts were recorded for this clonotype. This chain links TRBV11-2 with TRBJ2-3; 10 positions agree with TRBD2. Germline CDR1 is SGHAT and CDR2 is FQNNGV. V lost 1 base to trimming and J lost 1 base; unmatched junction nucleotides: 8. The CDR3 consists of 18 residues. CDR3 protein: CASSLGGGLAGGTDTQYF. CDR3 in DNA: TGTGCCAGCAGCTTAGGTGGTGGGCTAGCGGGGGGCACAGATACGCAGTATTTT.

V and J are TRBV4-1 and TRBJ2-5, with TRBD2 identical over 14 bases. Germline CDR1 and CDR2: MGHRA and YSYEKL. The length of the CDR3 is 18 residues. V lost 0 bases and J lost 7; bases outside the gene matches: 10. CDR3 DNA sequence: TGCGCCAGCAGCCAAGATCACGGGACTAGCGGGGGCCGAGGGACCCAGTACTTC. Amino acid sequence: CASSQDHGTSGGRGTQYF.

The CDR3 loop is CASSRRDRAQGTEAFF. CDR3 coding DNA: TGTGCCAGCAGCCGCCGGGACAGGGCCCAGGGCACTGAAGCTTTCTTT. The genes are TRBV14 and TRBJ1-1, with 9 nucleotides matching TRBD1. CDR1 is SGHDN and CDR2 is FVKESK in the germline V gene. This CDR3 has 16 residues. Losses at the gene ends were 4 bases for V and 4 bases for J; bases not matched to a gene: 10.

This clonotype appeared a few times. CDR3 coding DNA: TGTGCCACCAGGAATTCCTACAATGAGCAGTTCTTC. Translation: CATRNSYNEQFF. The chain couples TRBV15 to TRBJ2-1, with D hard to call. Germline V gene data show CDR1 as LNHNV and CDR2 as YYDKDF (reference sequence). Trimming stripped 6 bases from V and 1 base from J, with 4 bases between. The CDR3 has 12 residues.

This chain connects TRBV7-9 to TRBJ2-5; TRBD2 matches 10 bases. The CDR3 sequence is 16 residues long. Trimming cost V 1 base and J 5 bases; bases outside gene matches: 7. Looked up from germline, CDR1 is SEHNR and CDR2 is FQNEAQ (reference sequence). The CDR3 DNA reads as TGTGCCAGCAGCTTAGAACTAGCGGGGACCAAGGAGACCCAGTACTTC. Translated, it gives CASSLELAGTKETQYF. Based on the CDR3 plus reference TRBV7-9 and TRBJ2-5, the full variable domain is DTGVSQNPRHKITKRGQNVTFRCDPISEHNRLYWYRQTLGQGPEFLTYFQNEAQLEKSRLLSDRFSAERPKGSFSTLEIQRTEQGDSAMYLCASSLELAGTKETQYFGPGTRLLVL.

This clonotype was observed a few times. CDR3 DNA sequence: TGTGCCAGCAGCTTATCGCGCCAGCTCCAGACCCAGTACTTC. Amino acids: CASSLSRQLQTQYF. The rearrangement uses TRBV7-8 and TRBJ2-5; no clear D. CDR1 SGHVS and CDR2 FQNEAQ come from the germline V gene. V dropped 2 bases and J dropped 6 bases, with 13 bases sitting between them. The CDR3 runs 14 residues.